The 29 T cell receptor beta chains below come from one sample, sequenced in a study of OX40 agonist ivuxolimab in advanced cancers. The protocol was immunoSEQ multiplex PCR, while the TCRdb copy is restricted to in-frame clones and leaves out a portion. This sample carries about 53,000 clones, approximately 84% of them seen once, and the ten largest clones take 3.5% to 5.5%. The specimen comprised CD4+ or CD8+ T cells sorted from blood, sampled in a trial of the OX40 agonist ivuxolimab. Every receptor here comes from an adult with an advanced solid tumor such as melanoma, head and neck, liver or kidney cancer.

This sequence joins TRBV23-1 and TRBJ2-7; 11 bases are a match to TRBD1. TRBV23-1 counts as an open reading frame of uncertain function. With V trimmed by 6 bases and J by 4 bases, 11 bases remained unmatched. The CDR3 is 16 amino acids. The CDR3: CASSTGTGGGPYEQYF. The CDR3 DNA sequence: TGCGCCAGCAGCACCGGGACAGGGGGAGGACCATACGAGCAGTACTTC.

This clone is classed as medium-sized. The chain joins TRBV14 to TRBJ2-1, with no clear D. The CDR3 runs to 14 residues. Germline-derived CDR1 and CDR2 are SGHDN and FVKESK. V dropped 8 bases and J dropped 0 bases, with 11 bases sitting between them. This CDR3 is CASVRTSSYNEQFF. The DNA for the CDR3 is TGTGCCAGCGTGAGAACGAGCTCCTACAATGAGCAGTTCTTC. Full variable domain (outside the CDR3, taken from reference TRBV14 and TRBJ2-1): EAGVTQFPSHSVIEKGQTVTLRCDPISGHDNLYWYRRVMGKEIKFLLHFVKESKQDESGMPNNRFLAERTGGTYSTLKVQPAELEDSGVYFCASVRTSSYNEQFFGPGTRLTVL.

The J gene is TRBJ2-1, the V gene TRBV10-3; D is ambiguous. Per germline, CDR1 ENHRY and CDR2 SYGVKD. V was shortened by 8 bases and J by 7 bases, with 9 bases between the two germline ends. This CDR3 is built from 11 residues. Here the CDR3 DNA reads TGTGCCATCCGAGGAACTAATGAGCAGTTCTTC. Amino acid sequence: CAIRGTNEQFF.

This CDR3 is CASSPRAGMGTDTQYF. DNA of the CDR3: TGTGCCAGCTCACCCCGGGCAGGGATGGGTACAGATACGCAGTATTTT. The chain combines TRBV18 with TRBJ2-3, with TRBD1 as a possible D gene (5 bases). The germline V gene encodes CDR1 KGHSH and CDR2 LQKENI. V lost 3 bases and J 3 bases, leaving 16 bases between the germline ends. This CDR3 has 16 residues.

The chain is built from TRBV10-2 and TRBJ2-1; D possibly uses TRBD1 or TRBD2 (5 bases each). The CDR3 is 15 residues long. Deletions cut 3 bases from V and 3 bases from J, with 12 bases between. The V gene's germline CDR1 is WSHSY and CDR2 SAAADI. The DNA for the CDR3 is TGCGCCAGCAGTGATAGGACTCAGGGCTACAATGAGCAGTTCTTC. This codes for CASSDRTQGYNEQFF.

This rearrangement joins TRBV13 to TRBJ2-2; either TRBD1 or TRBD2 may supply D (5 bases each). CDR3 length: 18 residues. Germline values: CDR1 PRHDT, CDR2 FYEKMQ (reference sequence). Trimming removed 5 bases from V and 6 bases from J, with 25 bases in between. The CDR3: CASSPFTPGPQRSGELFF. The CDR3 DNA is TGTGCCAGCAGCCCATTCACGCCGGGACCGCAACGTTCCGGGGAGCTGTTTTTT.

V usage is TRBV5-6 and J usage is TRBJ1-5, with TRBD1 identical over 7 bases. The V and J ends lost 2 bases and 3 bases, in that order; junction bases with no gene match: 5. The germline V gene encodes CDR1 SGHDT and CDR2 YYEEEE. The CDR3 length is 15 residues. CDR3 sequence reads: CASSFWTGSNQPQHF. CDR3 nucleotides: TGTGCCAGCAGCTTTTGGACAGGATCCAATCAGCCCCAGCATTTT. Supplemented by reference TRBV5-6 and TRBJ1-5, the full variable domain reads DAGVTQSPTHLIKTRGQQVTLRCSPKSGHDTVSWYQQALGQGPQFIFQYYEEEERQRGNFPDRFSGHQFPNYSSELNVNALLLGDSALYLCASSFWTGSNQPQHFGDGTRLSIL.

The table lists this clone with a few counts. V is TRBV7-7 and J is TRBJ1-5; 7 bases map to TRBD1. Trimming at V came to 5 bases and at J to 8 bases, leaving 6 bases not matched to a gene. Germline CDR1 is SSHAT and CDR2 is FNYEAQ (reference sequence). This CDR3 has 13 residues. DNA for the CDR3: TGTGCCAGCAGCCTAGACAGGGATGAGCCCCAGCATTTT. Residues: CASSLDRDEPQHF.

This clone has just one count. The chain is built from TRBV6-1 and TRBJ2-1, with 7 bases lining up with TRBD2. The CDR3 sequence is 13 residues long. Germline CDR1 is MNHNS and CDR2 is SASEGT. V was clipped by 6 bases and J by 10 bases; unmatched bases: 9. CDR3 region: CASSSGRGSEQFF. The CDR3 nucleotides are TGTGCCAGCAGCTCAGGGCGGGGGTCAGAGCAGTTCTTC.

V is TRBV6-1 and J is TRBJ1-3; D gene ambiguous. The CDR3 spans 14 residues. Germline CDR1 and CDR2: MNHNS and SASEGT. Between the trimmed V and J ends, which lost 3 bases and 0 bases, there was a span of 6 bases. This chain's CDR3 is CASSDWSSGNTIYF. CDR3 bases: TGTGCCAGCAGTGACTGGTCCTCTGGAAACACCATATATTTT.

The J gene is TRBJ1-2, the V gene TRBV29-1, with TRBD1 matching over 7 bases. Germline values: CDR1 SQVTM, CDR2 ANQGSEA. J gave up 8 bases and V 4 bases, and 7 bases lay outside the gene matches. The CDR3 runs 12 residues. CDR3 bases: TGCAGCGTTGTAAGGGGGACAGAAGGCTACACCTTC. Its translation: CSVVRGTEGYTF.

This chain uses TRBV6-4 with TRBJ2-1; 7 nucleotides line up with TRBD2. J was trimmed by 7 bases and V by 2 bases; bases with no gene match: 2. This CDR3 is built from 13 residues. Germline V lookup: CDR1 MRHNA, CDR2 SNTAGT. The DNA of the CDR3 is TGTGCCAGCAGTGACGGGGGAGGGAATGAGCAGTTCTTC. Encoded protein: CASSDGGGNEQFF.

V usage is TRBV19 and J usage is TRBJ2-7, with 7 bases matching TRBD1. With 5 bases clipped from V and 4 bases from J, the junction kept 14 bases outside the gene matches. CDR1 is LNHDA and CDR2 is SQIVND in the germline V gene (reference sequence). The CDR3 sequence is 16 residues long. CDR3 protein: CASSPILTGQRYEQYF. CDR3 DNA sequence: TGTGCCAGTAGTCCGATCCTCACGGGACAGAGATACGAGCAGTACTTC.

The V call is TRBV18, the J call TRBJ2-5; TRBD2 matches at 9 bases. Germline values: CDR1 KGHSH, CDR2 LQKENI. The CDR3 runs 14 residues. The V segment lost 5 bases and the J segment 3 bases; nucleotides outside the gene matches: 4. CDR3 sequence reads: CASSYKREEETQYF. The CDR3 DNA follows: TGTGCCAGCTCATATAAGCGGGAGGAAGAGACCCAGTACTTC.

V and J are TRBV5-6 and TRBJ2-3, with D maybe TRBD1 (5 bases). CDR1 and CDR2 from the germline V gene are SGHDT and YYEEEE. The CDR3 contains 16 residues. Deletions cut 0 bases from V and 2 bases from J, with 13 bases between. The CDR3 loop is CASSLDPGGATDTQYF. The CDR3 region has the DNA TGTGCCAGCAGCTTGGATCCAGGTGGGGCCACAGATACGCAGTATTTT.

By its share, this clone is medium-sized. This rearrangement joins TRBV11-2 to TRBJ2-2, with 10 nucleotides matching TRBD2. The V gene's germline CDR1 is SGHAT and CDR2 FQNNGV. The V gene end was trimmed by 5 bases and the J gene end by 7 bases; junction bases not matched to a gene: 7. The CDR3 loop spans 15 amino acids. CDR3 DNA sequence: TGTGCCAGCAGCATACTAGCGGGAAGAGGCGGGGAGCTGTTTTTT. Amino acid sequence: CASSILAGRGGELFF.

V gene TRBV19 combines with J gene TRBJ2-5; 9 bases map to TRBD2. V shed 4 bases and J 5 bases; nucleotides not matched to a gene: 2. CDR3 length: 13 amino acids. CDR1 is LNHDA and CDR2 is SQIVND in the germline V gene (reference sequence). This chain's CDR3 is CASSSGRVETQYF. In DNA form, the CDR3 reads TGTGCCAGTAGTAGCGGGAGGGTCGAGACCCAGTACTTC. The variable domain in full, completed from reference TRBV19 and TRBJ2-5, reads DGGITQSPKYLFRKEGQNVTLSCEQNLNHDAMYWYRQDPGQGLRLIYYSQIVNDFQKGDIAEGYSVSREKKESFPLTVTSAQKNPTAFYLCASSSGRVETQYFGPGTRLLVL.

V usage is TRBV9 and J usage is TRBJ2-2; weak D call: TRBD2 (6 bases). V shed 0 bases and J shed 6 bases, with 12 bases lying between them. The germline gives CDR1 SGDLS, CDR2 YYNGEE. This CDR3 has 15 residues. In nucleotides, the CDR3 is TGTGCCAGCAGCGTAGTGTTGGGGGAGGCCGGGGAGCTGTTTTTT. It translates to CASSVVLGEAGELFF.

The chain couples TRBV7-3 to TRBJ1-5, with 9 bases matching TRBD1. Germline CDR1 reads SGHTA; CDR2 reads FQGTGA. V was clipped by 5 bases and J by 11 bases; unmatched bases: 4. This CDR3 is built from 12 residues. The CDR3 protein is CASSERDRAQHF. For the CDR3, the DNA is TGTGCCAGCAGCGAGCGGGACAGGGCCCAGCATTTT.

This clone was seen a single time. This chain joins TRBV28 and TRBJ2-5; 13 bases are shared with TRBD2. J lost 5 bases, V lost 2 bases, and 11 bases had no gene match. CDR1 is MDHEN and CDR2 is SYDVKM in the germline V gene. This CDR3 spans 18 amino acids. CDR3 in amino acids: CASSLVPGTSGIRETQYF. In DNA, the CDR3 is TGTGCCAGCAGTTTAGTACCCGGGACTAGCGGGATTAGGGAGACCCAGTACTTC. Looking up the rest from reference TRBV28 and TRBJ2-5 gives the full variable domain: DVKVTQSSRYLVKRTGEKVFLECVQDMDHENMFWYRQDPGLGLRLIYFSYDVKMKEKGDIPEGYSVSREKKERFSLILESASTNQTSMYLCASSLVPGTSGIRETQYFGPGTRLLVL.

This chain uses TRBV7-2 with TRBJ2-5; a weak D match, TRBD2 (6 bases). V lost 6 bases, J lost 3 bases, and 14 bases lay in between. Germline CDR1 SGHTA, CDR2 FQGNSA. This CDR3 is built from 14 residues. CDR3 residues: CASRIGGGKETQYF. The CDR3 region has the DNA TGTGCCAGCAGAATAGGAGGAGGGAAAGAGACCCAGTACTTC.

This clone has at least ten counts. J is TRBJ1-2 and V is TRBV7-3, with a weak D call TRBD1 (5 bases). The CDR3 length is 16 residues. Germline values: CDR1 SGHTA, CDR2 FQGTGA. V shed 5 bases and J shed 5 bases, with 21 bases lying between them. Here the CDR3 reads CASSTPGTENGYGYTF. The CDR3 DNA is TGTGCCAGCAGCACCCCCGGGACCGAGAATGGTTATGGCTACACCTTC.

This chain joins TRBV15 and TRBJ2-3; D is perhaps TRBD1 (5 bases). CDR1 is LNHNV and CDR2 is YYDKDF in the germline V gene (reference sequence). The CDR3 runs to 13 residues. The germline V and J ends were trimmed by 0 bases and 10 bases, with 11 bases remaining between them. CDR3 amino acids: CATSRDIQASQYF. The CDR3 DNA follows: TGTGCCACCAGCAGAGATATACAGGCTTCGCAGTATTTT.

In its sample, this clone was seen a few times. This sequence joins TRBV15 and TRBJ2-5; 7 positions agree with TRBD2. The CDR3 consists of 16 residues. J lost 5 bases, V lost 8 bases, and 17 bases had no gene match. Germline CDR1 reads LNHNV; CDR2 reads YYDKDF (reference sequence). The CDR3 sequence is CATASGGSLKVETQYF. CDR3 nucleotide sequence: TGTGCCACCGCAAGTGGCGGGAGTCTTAAAGTCGAGACCCAGTACTTC.

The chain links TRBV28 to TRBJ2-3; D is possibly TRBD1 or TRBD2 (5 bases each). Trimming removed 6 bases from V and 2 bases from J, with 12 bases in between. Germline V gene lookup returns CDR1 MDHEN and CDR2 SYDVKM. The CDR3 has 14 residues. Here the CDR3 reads CASSGDHLTDTQYF. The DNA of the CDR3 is TGTGCCAGCAGCGGGGACCACCTCACAGATACGCAGTATTTT.

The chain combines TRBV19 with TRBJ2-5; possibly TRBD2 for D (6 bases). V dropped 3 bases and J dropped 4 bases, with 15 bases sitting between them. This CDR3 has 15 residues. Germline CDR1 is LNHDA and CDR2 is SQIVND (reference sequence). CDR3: CASSMRGVSRETQYF. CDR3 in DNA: TGTGCCAGTAGTATGCGCGGGGTTTCACGAGAGACCCAGTACTTC.

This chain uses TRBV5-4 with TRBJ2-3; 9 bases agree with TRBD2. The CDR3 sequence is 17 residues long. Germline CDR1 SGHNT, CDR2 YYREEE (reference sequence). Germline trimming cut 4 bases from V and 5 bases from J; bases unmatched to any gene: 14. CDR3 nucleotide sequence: TGTGCCAGCAGCAAACGACAAGGGACTAGCCGCGGAGATACGCAGTATTTT. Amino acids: CASSKRQGTSRGDTQYF.

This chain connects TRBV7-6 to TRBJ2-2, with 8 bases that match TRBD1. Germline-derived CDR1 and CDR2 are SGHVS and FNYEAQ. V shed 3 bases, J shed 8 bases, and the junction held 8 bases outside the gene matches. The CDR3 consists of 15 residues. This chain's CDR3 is CASSLHQGAQGELFF. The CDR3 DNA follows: TGTGCCAGCAGCTTGCATCAGGGGGCGCAAGGGGAGCTGTTTTTT.

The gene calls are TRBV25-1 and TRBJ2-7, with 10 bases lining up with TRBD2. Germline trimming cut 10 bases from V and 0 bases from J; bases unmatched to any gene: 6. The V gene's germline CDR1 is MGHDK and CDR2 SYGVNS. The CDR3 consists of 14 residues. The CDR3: CATSSGGSSYEQYF. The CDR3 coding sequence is TGTGCCACCTCTAGCGGGGGAAGCTCCTACGAGCAGTACTTC.